The 16 T cell receptor beta chains below all came from one sample that was sequenced in a study of blood T cell repertoires in COVID-19 (dated by TCRdb to between 2020 and 2021). Receptor libraries were prepared by the immunoSEQ multiplex PCR assay. As stored in TCRdb, this immuneACCESS dataset retains in-frame rearrangements with V and J assigned. A fraction of the clones does not appear; measured against another copy, unresolved V genes explain less than half of the discrepancy, and the remainder lacks a known reason. This sample is represented by around 300,000 clones; 70% to 90% of them were singletons. Approximately 6.5% of the sample lies in the top ten. Sequencing was carried out using peripheral blood. The receptors derive from a woman between 50 and 59 years old with COVID-19, enrolled during active disease.

The genes are TRBV2 and TRBJ1-3, with 7 bases fitting TRBD1. Germline trimming cut 5 bases from V and 0 bases from J; bases unmatched to any gene: 7. CDR3 length: 16 residues. Looked up from germline, CDR1 is SNHLY and CDR2 is FYNNEI. Here the CDR3 DNA reads TGTGCCAGCAGTAACCGGGGACAGACCTCTGGAAACACCATATATTTT. Its protein is CASSNRGQTSGNTIYF.

This chain uses TRBV5-5 with TRBJ2-3; the D gene is possibly TRBD1 (7 bases). Trimming left V 2 bases short and J 3 bases short, with 16 bases between. The CDR3 loop spans 16 amino acids. Per the germline V gene, CDR1 is SGHKS and CDR2 is YYEKEE (reference sequence). The CDR3: CASSLPLGGQTDTQYF. CDR3 in DNA: TGTGCCAGCAGCTTACCGCTGGGGGGACAGACAGATACGCAGTATTTT.

The chain is built from TRBV30 and TRBJ2-5; no firm D call. V was trimmed by 0 bases and J by 2 bases, leaving 7 bases between them. Germline V lookup: CDR1 GTSNPN, CDR2 SVGIG (reference sequence). This CDR3 has 13 amino acids. In DNA form, the CDR3 reads TGTGCCTGGAGTGTTCAACAACAAGAGACCCAGTACTTC. Translated, it gives CAWSVQQQETQYF.

CDR3 coding DNA: TGTGCCAGCATAAGGGTAGTTTGGAGGGACAGAAGGGACTGGGAGACCCAGTACTTC. As protein: CASIRVVWRDRRDWETQYF. The V gene is TRBV6-4, the J gene TRBJ2-5, with a possible D match to TRBD1 (7 bases). The germline V and J ends were trimmed by 7 bases and 5 bases, with 32 bases remaining between them. This CDR3 is 19 amino acids long. In germline, CDR1 is MRHNA, CDR2 SNTAGT.

The V gene is TRBV11-2, the J gene TRBJ2-2, with D perhaps TRBD2 (6 bases). Looked up from germline, CDR1 is SGHAT and CDR2 is FQNNGV. Trimming cost V 1 base and J 5 bases, with 11 bases left between them. The CDR3 has 15 residues. The CDR3 nucleotides are TGTGCCAGCAGCTTAGGCGGAGGGGAGACCGGGGAGCTGTTTTTT. This gives the protein CASSLGGGETGELFF.

The V gene is TRBV29-1, the J gene TRBJ1-2; D may be TRBD1 (6 bases). This CDR3 spans 15 amino acids. CDR1 is SQVTM and CDR2 is ANQGSEA in the germline V gene. Trimming pared 7 bases from V and 4 bases from J, leaving 22 bases between. The CDR3 loop reads CSADGAGGLTYGYTF. The DNA for the CDR3 is TGCAGCGCTGACGGGGCGGGGGGCCTAACCTATGGCTACACCTTC. Filled out from reference TRBV29-1 and TRBJ1-2, the complete variable domain reads SAVISQKPSRDICQRGTSLTIQCQVDSQVTMMFWYRQQPGQSLTLIATANQGSEATYESGFVIDKFPISRPNLTFSTLTVSNMSPEDSSIYLCSADGAGGLTYGYTFGSGTRLTVV.

The CDR3 DNA sequence: TGCAGTGCTAGTTCGGGGGAGGACTATGGCTACACCTTC. It translates to CSASSGEDYGYTF. This chain links TRBV20-1 with TRBJ1-2, with D perhaps TRBD1 (5 bases). The CDR3 is 13 amino acids. Germline assignment: CDR1 DFQATT and CDR2 SNEGSKA (reference sequence). V was shortened by 3 bases and J by 3 bases, with 11 bases between the two germline ends.

This clone was seen a single time. The chain recombines TRBV5-6 with TRBJ2-6; the match to TRBD2 covers 11 bases. The ends lost 0 bases at V and 1 base at J; junction bases unmatched: 6. The CDR3 is made up of 19 amino acids. The germline V gene has CDR1 SGHDT and CDR2 YYEEEE. Here the CDR3 reads CASSLGLAGGGSGANVLTF. CDR3 DNA sequence: TGTGCCAGCAGCTTGGGGCTAGCGGGAGGAGGGTCTGGGGCCAACGTCCTGACTTTC.

The chain is built from TRBV28 and TRBJ2-7, with D possibly being TRBD1 (6 bases). Germline CDR1 and CDR2: MDHEN and SYDVKM. The CDR3 runs to 12 residues. Trimming removed 8 bases at V and 2 bases at J, with 10 bases between. The CDR3 spells CASLGDTYEQYF. The CDR3 region has the DNA TGTGCCAGCCTGGGGGACACCTACGAGCAGTACTTC. Complete variable domain (other parts from reference TRBV28 and TRBJ2-7): DVKVTQSSRYLVKRTGEKVFLECVQDMDHENMFWYRQDPGLGLRLIYFSYDVKMKEKGDIPEGYSVSREKKERFSLILESASTNQTSMYLCASLGDTYEQYFGPGTRLTVT.

This chain joins TRBV5-1 and TRBJ2-1, with D hard to call. Germline loops: CDR1 SGHRS, CDR2 YFSETQ. Trimming stripped 3 bases from V and 2 bases from J, with 12 bases between. The CDR3 loop spans 15 amino acids. CDR3 nucleotide sequence: TGCGCCAGCAGCTCGGTAGCTAGTCCCTACAATGAGCAGTTCTTC. It yields the protein CASSSVASPYNEQFF.

This clone was seen once. This chain connects TRBV7-6 to TRBJ2-3; TRBD2 might be the D (6 bases). This CDR3 comprises 15 residues. The V and J ends lost 5 bases and 2 bases respectively, with 14 bases between them. Germline assignment: CDR1 SGHVS and CDR2 FNYEAQ. CDR3 nucleotide sequence: TGTGCCAGCAGCCTGAATAGCGGATCCACAGATACGCAGTATTTT. This sequence encodes CASSLNSGSTDTQYF.

This chain links TRBV25-1 with TRBJ1-1; 7 positions agree with TRBD1. V lost 3 bases and J lost 3; bases outside the gene matches: 7. The CDR3 has 15 amino acids. Per germline, CDR1 MGHDK and CDR2 SYGVNS. The CDR3: CASSDLTGYHTEAFF. CDR3 DNA sequence: TGTGCCAGCAGTGACCTGACAGGGTATCACACTGAAGCTTTCTTT.

This clone was counted only a few times. CDR3 protein: CASSLEQGSETQYF. CDR3 in DNA: TGTGCCAGCAGCTTGGAACAGGGGTCGGAGACCCAGTACTTC. V usage is TRBV11-2 and J usage is TRBJ2-5, with 7 nucleotides matching TRBD1. Looked up from germline, CDR1 is SGHAT and CDR2 is FQNNGV. J gave up 5 bases and V 3 bases, and 6 bases lay outside the gene matches. CDR3 length equals 14 residues.

V usage is TRBV5-1 and J usage is TRBJ2-7; the match to TRBD2 covers 11 bases. Germline trimming cut 0 bases from V and 4 bases from J; bases unmatched to any gene: 3. The V gene's germline CDR1 is SGHRS and CDR2 YFSETQ. CDR3 length equals 15 residues. In DNA form, the CDR3 reads TGCGCCAGCAGCTTGGGGGGACTAGCGGTGTACGAGCAGTACTTC. This encodes CASSLGGLAVYEQYF.

This rearrangement joins TRBV10-1 to TRBJ2-3, with unresolved D. Germline assignment: CDR1 WNHNN and CDR2 SYGVQD (reference sequence). V lost 8 bases to trimming and J lost 0 bases, with 9 bases between them. The CDR3 runs to 13 residues. CDR3 DNA: TGCGCCAGCCCCGCCACTAGCACAGATACGCAGTATTTT. Translation gives CASPATSTDTQYF.

V gene TRBV19 combines with J gene TRBJ2-3; 7 bases align to TRBD1. This CDR3 spans 12 amino acids. Looked up from germline, CDR1 is LNHDA and CDR2 is SQIVND (reference sequence). With V trimmed by 10 bases and J by 8 bases, 9 bases remained unmatched. As DNA, the CDR3 is TGTGCCACCAAAGTAAGGGACAGTACGCAGTATTTT. This codes for CATKVRDSTQYF.